The 31 T cell receptor beta chains presented below share a single source sample, sequenced in a study of cytomegalovirus exposure and HLA in healthy donors (dated by TCRdb to 2015 to 2018). Library method: the immunoSEQ multiplex PCR assay. The clones in this table, taken by TCRdb from immuneACCESS, are in-frame only. Not every clone is retained; where verified, under half of the shortfall comes from an unresolved V gene, and the cause of the rest is unknown. The sample has about 120,000 clones on record, nearly 90% of them singletons. The ten top clones hold roughly 1.2% of the sample. Sequencing was performed on PBMCs. The receptor set was obtained from a young woman in good health and CMV-seronegative.

The J gene is TRBJ2-1, the V gene TRBV5-1; 8 nucleotides line up with TRBD1. Trimming removed 1 base from V and 8 bases from J; junction bases left unmatched: 5. The germline V gene encodes CDR1 SGHRS and CDR2 YFSETQ. CDR3 length: 14 residues. CDR3 nucleotides: TGCGCCAGCAGCTTGAGAGGACAGGGCGATGAGCAGTTCTTC. This encodes CASSLRGQGDEQFF.

The chain links TRBV6-5 to TRBJ2-7, with TRBD2 matching over 7 bases. This CDR3 spans 16 amino acids. The germline V gene has CDR1 MNHEY and CDR2 SVGAGI. Trimming took 1 base from V and 3 from J; bases not matched to a gene: 9. The DNA of the CDR3 is TGTGCCAGCAGTTACTACCCGACTAGCCGTTTCTACGAGCAGTACTTC. This gives the protein CASSYYPTSRFYEQYF.

The genes are TRBV7-9 and TRBJ1-5, with 12 nucleotides matching TRBD1. V shed 5 bases, J shed 6 bases, and the junction held 17 bases outside the gene matches. The V gene's germline CDR1 is SEHNR and CDR2 FQNEAQ (reference sequence). This CDR3 is 19 amino acids long. CDR3 in amino acids: CASSALVGQGAGFGQPQHF. The CDR3 bases are TGTGCCAGCAGCGCCCTAGTGGGACAGGGGGCGGGTTTTGGTCAGCCCCAGCATTTT. The full variable domain, in which reference TRBV7-9 and TRBJ1-5 provide the parts outside the CDR3, is DTGVSQNPRHKITKRGQNVTFRCDPISEHNRLYWYRQTLGQGPEFLTYFQNEAQLEKSRLLSDRFSAERPKGSFSTLEIQRTEQGDSAMYLCASSALVGQGAGFGQPQHFGDGTRLSIL.

This rearrangement joins TRBV6-1 to TRBJ2-3; no reliable D call. V lost 1 base, J lost 8 bases, and 16 bases lay in between. This CDR3 region has 15 residues. CDR1 and CDR2 from the germline V gene are MNHNS and SASEGT. The CDR3 sequence: CASSEGGDEPGTQYF. The DNA of the CDR3 is TGTGCCAGCAGTGAAGGAGGAGACGAGCCGGGTACGCAGTATTTT.

Written as DNA, the CDR3 is TGTGCCAGCAGCGCGGGAGCGGCAGCGCCGGCCGTTGGAAACACCATATATTTT. Its protein is CASSAGAAAPAVGNTIYF. This chain links TRBV5-6 with TRBJ1-3; unclear D gene. Germline V gives CDR1 SGHDT, CDR2 YYEEEE. V shed 4 bases and J shed 3 bases, with 23 bases lying between them. The CDR3 is 18 residues long.

The CDR3 is CASSLDRRQPQHF. In DNA, the CDR3 is TGTGCCAGCAGCTTGGACAGACGTCAGCCCCAGCATTTT. V usage is TRBV5-4 and J usage is TRBJ1-5, with D unclear. Germline values: CDR1 SGHNT, CDR2 YYREEE (reference sequence). Trimming shortened V by 0 bases and J by 6 bases, and 7 bases separated the two germline ends. This CDR3 has 13 residues.

This clone occurred once. The rearrangement links TRBV15 to TRBJ1-5, with 10 positions matching TRBD1. The CDR3 loop spans 18 amino acids. With V trimmed by 1 base and J by 3 bases, 9 bases remained unmatched. Germline CDR1 reads LNHNV; CDR2 reads YYDKDF (reference sequence). The CDR3 DNA reads as TGTGCCACCAGCAGAGCCGGACAGGGGGGGTTTTACAATCAGCCCCAGCATTTT. It specifies CATSRAGQGGFYNQPQHF.

The rearrangement joins TRBV27 to TRBJ2-7; 8 nucleotides align to TRBD2. CDR1 MNHEY and CDR2 SMNVEV come from the germline V gene (reference sequence). V shed 1 base and J 2 bases; nucleotides not matched to a gene: 10. The CDR3 loop spans 17 amino acids. CDR3 in amino acids: CASSLWGSGTTAYEQYF. CDR3 nucleotide sequence: TGTGCCAGCAGTTTATGGGGTAGCGGGACCACCGCCTACGAGCAGTACTTC.

This clone was counted a single time. The chain employs TRBV4-1 and TRBJ2-7, with D possibly matching TRBD1 (5 bases). CDR1 MGHRA and CDR2 YSYEKL come from the germline V gene. The CDR3 runs to 14 residues. V was cut by 3 bases and J by 0 bases, with 9 bases left in between. The CDR3: CASSHPGNSYEQYF. The CDR3 nucleotides are TGCGCCAGCAGCCACCCAGGGAACTCCTACGAGCAGTACTTC.

The CDR3 sequence is CSVSGFGNTIYF. CDR3 bases: TGCAGCGTTTCAGGGTTCGGAAACACCATATATTTT. The chain employs TRBV29-1 and TRBJ1-3; perhaps TRBD1 as D (5 bases). The V and J ends lost 5 bases and 4 bases respectively, with 9 bases between them. The V gene's germline CDR1 is SQVTM and CDR2 ANQGSEA. The CDR3 consists of 12 residues.

This clone has a single count. The chain links TRBV10-3 to TRBJ1-2, with 10 bases fitting TRBD1. CDR1 and CDR2 from the germline V gene are ENHRY and SYGVKD. The trim removed 6 bases at V and 3 bases at J, leaving 4 bases unmatched. The CDR3 totals 14 residues. The CDR3 sequence is CAISAGTGDYGYTF. The CDR3 nucleotides are TGTGCCATCAGCGCCGGGACAGGGGACTATGGCTACACCTTC.

This chain joins TRBV18 and TRBJ2-3; 7 nucleotides agree with TRBD2. This CDR3 contains 14 residues. Germline V gene data show CDR1 as KGHSH and CDR2 as LQKENI. J was trimmed by 2 bases and V by 3 bases; bases with no gene match: 2. CDR3: CASSPGLVTDTQYF. The CDR3 DNA sequence: TGTGCCAGCTCACCCGGACTAGTCACAGATACGCAGTATTTT.

The chain joins TRBV15 to TRBJ1-3; no firm D call. From germline, CDR1 is LNHNV and CDR2 YYDKDF (reference sequence). Between the trimmed V and J ends, which lost 3 bases and 4 bases, there was a span of 7 bases. The CDR3 is 13 residues long. CDR3 region: CATSSPEGNTIYF. CDR3 sequence (DNA): TGTGCCACCAGCAGCCCCGAGGGAAACACCATATATTTT.

This clone appeared many times. This chain uses TRBV18 with TRBJ1-5; 7 bases line up with TRBD1. This CDR3 spans 15 amino acids. Per germline, CDR1 KGHSH and CDR2 LQKENI. Germline trimming cut 3 bases from V and 4 bases from J; bases unmatched to any gene: 6. The CDR3 sequence is CASSPGQVGNQPQHF. The DNA of the CDR3 is TGTGCCAGCTCACCCGGACAGGTGGGGAATCAGCCCCAGCATTTT.

This chain connects TRBV7-9 to TRBJ1-1; D may be TRBD1 (6 bases). From germline, CDR1 is SEHNR and CDR2 FQNEAQ (reference sequence). Trimming left V 5 bases short and J 5 bases short, with 15 bases between. CDR3 size: 14 residues. CDR3 sequence reads: CASSPPGVTTEAFF. The CDR3 DNA reads TGTGCCAGCAGCCCGCCAGGGGTAACAACTGAAGCTTTCTTT.

The CDR3 here is CAILLLTGGTSYEQYF. The CDR3 DNA is TGTGCCATACTACTACTAACAGGGGGAACGTCCTACGAGCAGTACTTC. This sequence joins TRBV10-3 and TRBJ2-7, with 8 bases fitting TRBD1. Losses at the gene ends were 9 bases for V and 1 base for J; bases not matched to a gene: 14. The germline gives CDR1 ENHRY, CDR2 SYGVKD. The CDR3 is made up of 16 amino acids.

The rearrangement joins TRBV5-1 to TRBJ1-1, with 10 bases identical to TRBD1. V trimming: 0 bases; J trimming: 6 bases; junction bases outside the gene matches: 2. CDR3 length: 14 residues. The germline gives CDR1 SGHRS, CDR2 YFSETQ. The CDR3 reads CASSLAGTGAEAFF. The CDR3 bases are TGCGCCAGCAGCTTGGCCGGGACAGGGGCTGAAGCTTTCTTT. The full variable domain, completed using reference TRBV5-1 and TRBJ1-1, is KAGVTQTPRYLIKTRGQQVTLSCSPISGHRSVSWYQQTPGQGLQFLFEYFSETQRNKGNFPGRFSGRQFSNSRSEMNVSTLELGDSALYLCASSLAGTGAEAFFGQGTRLTVV.

The genes are TRBV4-1 and TRBJ2-1, with D unclear. Germline CDR1 reads MGHRA; CDR2 reads YSYEKL. Trimming cost V 1 base and J 5 bases, with 9 bases left between them. This CDR3 region has 14 residues. The CDR3 protein is CASSQVGRDNEQFF. CDR3 bases: TGCGCCAGCAGCCAAGTTGGCCGGGACAATGAGCAGTTCTTC.

This clone was seen a single time. V usage is TRBV6-5 and J usage is TRBJ2-1, with 9 bases aligning to TRBD2. The CDR3 is 15 amino acids. V was pared by 7 bases and J by 8 bases, with 12 bases of the junction left unmatched. CDR1 MNHEY and CDR2 SVGAGI come from the germline V gene. The CDR3 nucleotides read TGTGCCAGCAAGACGACGGGCGGGGGGGCCCATGAGCAGTTCTTC. Translated: CASKTTGGGAHEQFF.

This clone was detected a few times. The chain has TRBV4-2 and TRBJ2-1; a possible D gene is TRBD2 (6 bases). Germline lookup yields CDR1 LGHNA and CDR2 YNFKEQ. The V end was cut by 0 bases, the J end by 10 bases, with 10 bases between. The CDR3 totals 13 residues. The CDR3 is CASSQEEGREQFF. The CDR3, as DNA: TGTGCCAGCAGCCAAGAGGAGGGTAGGGAGCAGTTCTTC.

The chain recombines TRBV14 with TRBJ2-1, with 11 positions matching TRBD2. V was pared by 5 bases and J by 9 bases, with 9 bases of the junction left unmatched. From germline, CDR1 is SGHDN and CDR2 FVKESK. This CDR3 spans 15 amino acids. The DNA of the CDR3 is TGTGCCAGCAGCGATAGCGGGGGGGCCTTGGGTGAGCAGTTCTTC. Residues: CASSDSGGALGEQFF. The variable domain in full, completed from reference TRBV14 and TRBJ2-1, reads EAGVTQFPSHSVIEKGQTVTLRCDPISGHDNLYWYRRVMGKEIKFLLHFVKESKQDESGMPNNRFLAERTGGTYSTLKVQPAELEDSGVYFCASSDSGGALGEQFFGPGTRLTVL.

This clone was picked up one time. The gene calls are TRBV15 and TRBJ2-7; D is possibly TRBD1 (5 bases). Per the germline V gene, CDR1 is LNHNV and CDR2 is YYDKDF (reference sequence). Trimming shortened V by 1 base and J by 3 bases, and 13 bases separated the two germline ends. There are 15 residues in the CDR3. The CDR3 region is CATSRGAGIVYEQYF. CDR3 bases: TGTGCCACCAGCAGAGGGGCAGGGATAGTCTACGAGCAGTACTTC.

This chain joins TRBV5-5 and TRBJ2-3, with 8 nucleotides matching TRBD1. V gave up 0 bases and J gave up 5 bases; unmatched junction bases: 5. CDR1 SGHKS and CDR2 YYEKEE come from the germline V gene (reference sequence). This CDR3 region has 15 residues. CDR3 nucleotide sequence: TGTGCCAGCAGCTTGGTTGAACAGGGGGGAGATACGCAGTATTTT. Its protein product is CASSLVEQGGDTQYF.

The rearrangement links TRBV6-5 to TRBJ2-5; the match to TRBD2 covers 11 bases. The germline CDR1 and CDR2 sequences are MNHEY and SVGAGI. The V and J ends lost 0 bases and 7 bases, in that order; junction bases with no gene match: 4. CDR3 length equals 15 residues. The chain's CDR3 is CASSYSGLAAGTQYF. The DNA of the CDR3 is TGTGCCAGCAGTTACTCGGGACTAGCGGCGGGGACCCAGTACTTC.

V and J are TRBV7-7 and TRBJ1-1; D unclear. This CDR3 has 14 residues. Between the trimmed V and J ends, which lost 5 bases and 1 base, there was a span of 11 bases. Germline V gene sequence: CDR1 SSHAT, CDR2 FNYEAQ (reference sequence). This CDR3 reads CASSPNIGNTEAFF. In DNA, the CDR3 is TGTGCCAGCAGCCCCAATATCGGGAACACTGAAGCTTTCTTT.

J is TRBJ1-2 and V is TRBV21-1; the table gives TRBD1 as D, unverified against the DNA. TRBV21-1 represents a pseudogene. The length of the CDR3 is 14 residues. CDR3 residues: CASITGTDDYGYTF. CDR3 sequence (DNA): TGTGCCAGCATCACAGGGACAGACGACTATGGCTACACCTTC.

The V and J genes are TRBV4-1 and TRBJ2-7; TRBD2 aligns across 7 bases. In germline, CDR1 is MGHRA, CDR2 YSYEKL. This CDR3 contains 15 residues. The trim removed 2 bases at V and 6 bases at J, leaving 10 bases unmatched. CDR3 sequence (DNA): TGCGCCAGCAGCCAAAAAGGCGGGGGTACAGGCGAGCAGTACTTC. Translating it yields CASSQKGGGTGEQYF.

The chain joins TRBV4-2 to TRBJ2-1; D possibly corresponds to TRBD1 (5 bases). This CDR3 contains 14 residues. Germline lookup yields CDR1 LGHNA and CDR2 YNFKEQ. The ends were cut back, 3 bases at V and 7 bases at J, with 13 bases in the middle. This CDR3 is CASSQYSPGNEQFF. CDR3 DNA sequence: TGTGCCAGCAGCCAGTACTCCCCAGGGAATGAGCAGTTCTTC.

The rearrangement links TRBV19 to TRBJ1-4; 9 nucleotides line up with TRBD1. The V gene end was trimmed by 5 bases and the J gene end by 5 bases; junction bases not matched to a gene: 15. Germline V gene lookup returns CDR1 LNHDA and CDR2 SQIVND (reference sequence). This CDR3 has 18 residues. CDR3 region: CASSAGTGSSQRNEKLFF. In DNA, the CDR3 is TGTGCCAGTAGTGCCGGGACAGGGTCGTCCCAGAGGAATGAAAAACTGTTTTTT.

J is TRBJ1-2 and V is TRBV5-8; no firm D call. The germline V and J ends were trimmed by 4 bases and 2 bases, with 15 bases remaining between them. The germline V gene has CDR1 SGHTS and CDR2 YDEGEE. This CDR3 has 15 amino acids. The CDR3 is CASSQFQTGNYGYTF. The CDR3 nucleotides read TGTGCCAGCAGCCAATTTCAGACTGGCAACTATGGCTACACCTTC.

The V call is TRBV7-2, the J call TRBJ2-7, with D tentatively TRBD1 (5 bases). Trimming left V 5 bases short and J 3 bases short, with 26 bases between. There are 18 residues in the CDR3. Germline CDR1 and CDR2: SGHTA and FQGNSA. CDR3 in amino acids: CASSTYGAPSPLIYEQYF. The CDR3 bases are TGTGCCAGCAGCACGTATGGGGCGCCCAGCCCCTTAATCTACGAGCAGTACTTC.